This is a list of T cell receptor beta chains from one sample in a study of T-cell reconstitution after alpha-beta-depleted transplantation in children. TCRdb re-called the PCR reads through MiXCR, storing one row per CDR3 protein. This sample has roughly 670,000 distinct CDR3 sequences, with about an eighth found just once. This material consisted of PBMCs, taken before TCRalphabeta/CD19-depleted stem cell transplant. The receptor source for this set is a girl aged 2 to 10 with congenital amegakaryocytic thrombocytopenia, due to receive a stem cell transplant. CDR3s include the opening cysteine and the closing phenylalanine or tryptophan. Each record gives: clone size, J gene, V gene, D gene, CDR3 DNA, CDR3 protein. D genes are given only for firm matches. The size entry is marked missing in some rows and otherwise reads once, few, many or a size class.

-,TRBJ2-5,TRBV11-2,-,TGTGCCAGCAGCTTAGTAGGCGGTGATCAAGAGACCCAGTACTTC,CASSLVGGDQETQYF
-,TRBJ2-7,TRBV20-1,-,TGCAGTGCTAGAGGGGCCGGCGGGGCCACCCTCCCCTACGAGCAGTACTTC,CSARGAGGATLPYEQYF
few,TRBJ1-3,TRBV7-2,TRBD1,TGTGCCAGCAGCTTAAGTAGGGGTCAGGGGGCTGGAAACACCATATATTTT,CASSLSRGQGAGNTIYF
many,TRBJ1-1,TRBV6-1,-,TGTGCCAGCAGGTGGACAGCCGGCGACACTGAAGCTTTCTTT,CASRWTAGDTEAFF
-,TRBJ1-5,TRBV7-9,-,TGTGCCAGCAGCGCGGGACATATGAATCAGCCCCAGCATTTT,CASSAGHMNQPQHF
many,TRBJ2-1,TRBV29-1,TRBD2,TGCAGCGTTGAAGATCAGGCTGCGGGAGGGCCGGATGAGCAGTTCTTC,CSVEDQAAGGPDEQFF
many,TRBJ2-7,TRBV28,-,TGTGCCAGCAGCTTACCTCTCTACGAGCAGTACTTC,CASSLPLYEQYF
many,TRBJ2-3,TRBV5-1,TRBD2,TGCGCCAGCAGCTTGGAGGACCGACTAGCTGCAGCAGATACGCAGTATTTT,CASSLEDRLAAADTQYF
many,TRBJ2-7,TRBV4-1,TRBD2,TGCGCCAGCAGCCAAGATCAACTTCGACTAGCGGGAGTATCGTACGAGCAGTACTTC,CASSQDQLRLAGVSYEQYF
-,TRBJ2-5,TRBV7-9,-,TGTGCCAGCAGCCAGACTATACAAGAGACCCAGTACTTC,CASSQTIQETQYF
few,TRBJ2-5,TRBV20-1,TRBD2,TGCAGTGCCCCGACTAGCGGGAGGGCCCAAGAGACCCAGTACTTC,CSAPTSGRAQETQYF
-,TRBJ1-2,TRBV20-1,-,TGCAGTGCTAGAGATAGTAGGGTTTGGGGCTACACCTTC,CSARDSRVWGYTF
many,TRBJ2-1,TRBV12-3/TRBV12-4,-,TGTGCCAGCAGCTTAAAGAATGAGCAGTTCTTC,CASSLKNEQFF
-,TRBJ2-4,TRBV12-3/TRBV12-4,-,TGTGCCAGCAGTTTGGTCCCGGGGACCGACGTGGACATTCAGTACTTC,CASSLVPGTDVDIQYF
many,TRBJ2-2,TRBV5-1,TRBD1,TGCGCCAGCACTGTTTCAGGGGGCGCCGGCACCGGGGAGCTGTTTTTT,CASTVSGGAGTGELFF
few,TRBJ2-6,TRBV27,-,TGTGCCAGCCGTTCAACTCAGGGGACGATAGCTGGGGCCAACGTCCTGACTTTC,CASRSTQGTIAGANVLTF
many,TRBJ1-5,TRBV20-1,-,TGCAGTGCTAGAGTGGGCAGGGCGGAACAGCCCCAGCATTTT,CSARVGRAEQPQHF
-,TRBJ2-1,TRBV3-1,-,TGTGCCAGCAGCCAACTGGCGGGTGGCACCAGTGAGCAGTTCTTC,CASSQLAGGTSEQFF
few,TRBJ2-1,TRBV20-1,TRBD2,TGCAGTGCTAGAGATCCTCAGCGGGAGGTGAAAAATGAGCAGTTCTTC,CSARDPQREVKNEQFF
few,TRBJ2-1,TRBV25-1,TRBD1,TGTGCCGGAAGGACAGGGTCCCATGAGCAGTTCTTC,CAGRTGSHEQFF
few,TRBJ2-7,TRBV14,-,TGTGCCAGCAGCCACGAACTACGCGGGTACGAGCAGTACTTC,CASSHELRGYEQYF
many,TRBJ1-1,TRBV4-1,-,TGCGCCAGCAGCCAAGATCTGGGGAGGAACACTGAAGCTTTCTTT,CASSQDLGRNTEAFF
many,TRBJ2-3,TRBV29-1,-,TGCAGCGTCGCTATCCAGGGGGGATGGACAGATACGCAGTATTTT,CSVAIQGGWTDTQYF
many,TRBJ1-5,TRBV12-3/TRBV12-4,TRBD1,TGTGCCAGCAGCTCCACTACAGGGGATCAGCCCCAGCATTTT,CASSSTTGDQPQHF
many,TRBJ2-4,TRBV20-1,TRBD2,TGCAGTGCTAGAGGCCCTAGCGGAGCTCCTCAAAGGAAAGCCAAAAACATTCAGTACTTC,CSARGPSGAPQRKAKNIQYF
few,TRBJ2-7,TRBV28,-,TGTGCCAGCAGTTCGTTGGGCGAGCAGTACTTC,CASSSLGEQYF
many,TRBJ2-1,TRBV5-1,TRBD2,TGCGCCAGCAGCTCGGTGGGAGCCATAACTAGCGGGAGAACGAAAGGGCGTAATGAGCAGTTCTTC,CASSSVGAITSGRTKGRNEQFF
many,TRBJ2-3,TRBV20-1,-,TGCAGTGCTAGAGAAACGGCGGGTACGCAGTATTTT,CSARETAGTQYF
many,TRBJ2-6,TRBV5-1,TRBD2,TGCGCCAGCAGCGCAGGACTAGCGGGAAAGGCTGGGGCCAACGTCCTGACTTTC,CASSAGLAGKAGANVLTF
many,TRBJ2-3,TRBV4-1,-,TGCGCCAGCAGCGCCCTAGGATTCGAGGCAGATACGCAGTATTTT,CASSALGFEADTQYF
few,TRBJ2-5,TRBV12-3/TRBV12-4,-,TGTGCCAGCAGTCGAACAGGGAACCGCGAGACCCAGTACTTC,CASSRTGNRETQYF
many,TRBJ2-7,TRBV20-1,-,TGCAGTGCGTCACTAGGGCCCTACGAGCAGTACTTC,CSASLGPYEQYF
many,TRBJ2-1,TRBV6-5,TRBD1,TGTGCCAGCAGTCACCGGGACAGGGTCCATGAGCAGTTCTTC,CASSHRDRVHEQFF
-,TRBJ2-3,TRBV7-2,TRBD2,TGTGCCAGCAGCTTAGGAGGTTGGCGGGAGGCAAAAGATACGCAGTATTTT,CASSLGGWREAKDTQYF
many,TRBJ2-7,TRBV12-3/TRBV12-4,-,TGTGCCAGCACCCCGGACAGCTTCTACGAGCAGTACTTC,CASTPDSFYEQYF
many,TRBJ2-1,TRBV20-1,-,TGCAGTGCTCCCCTCGAGCTAGGGACTTACAATGAGCAGTTCTTC,CSAPLELGTYNEQFF
many,TRBJ2-3,TRBV3-1,-,TGTGCCAGCAGCCAAGGGGGCGCAGATACGCAGTATTTT,CASSQGGADTQYF
-,TRBJ2-1,TRBV5-1,TRBD2,TGCGCCAGCAGCTTAAGACTAGCGGGTCCCCCGGAGCAGTTCTTC,CASSLRLAGPPEQFF
-,TRBJ1-4,TRBV30,-,TGTGCCTGGAGTGCAAGGAGGGAAAAACTGTTTTTT,CAWSARREKLFF
-,TRBJ2-1,TRBV7-8,TRBD2,TGTGCCAGCACCACGGGACTAGCCCATGAGCAGTTCTTC,CASTTGLAHEQFF
few,TRBJ2-1,TRBV14,-,TGTGCCAGCAGCCTCCCCTGGGGTTCCTACAATGAGCAGTTCTTC,CASSLPWGSYNEQFF
-,TRBJ2-4,TRBV5-1,-,TGCGCCAGCAGCAACGGGCAAGATGGCATTCAGTACTTC,CASSNGQDGIQYF
many,TRBJ1-4,TRBV20-1,-,TGCAGTGCAACGGACAGTGCAACTAATGAAAAACTGTTTTTT,CSATDSATNEKLFF
-,TRBJ2-7,TRBV3-1,-,TGTGCCAGCAGCCAAGTAGGCAGCACCTACGAGCAGTACTTC,CASSQVGSTYEQYF
-,TRBJ2-7,TRBV7-3,TRBD2,TGTGCCAGCAGCTTAACTAGCGGGAGACTTGACGAGCAGTACTTC,CASSLTSGRLDEQYF
many,TRBJ2-1,TRBV7-9,TRBD2,TGTGCCAGCAGCTCCTCGGGACTAGCGGGATTTGAGCAGTTCTTC,CASSSSGLAGFEQFF
-,TRBJ1-2,TRBV9,TRBD1,TGTGCCAGCACCCAGGGGGGACAGAACTATGGCTACACCTTC,CASTQGGQNYGYTF
few,TRBJ2-4,TRBV7-2,-,TGTGCCAGCAGCTTACAACAGGGTAGGAAAGACATTCAGTACTTC,CASSLQQGRKDIQYF
many,TRBJ2-7,TRBV7-9,-,TGTGCCAGCAGCTTATTGGAACTAGGGTCGGGCGAGCAGTACTTC,CASSLLELGSGEQYF
-,TRBJ2-7,TRBV4-1,TRBD1,TGCGCCAGCAGCCAAGAACAGGGGTCTATTTCCTACGAGCAGTACTTC,CASSQEQGSISYEQYF
many,TRBJ2-3,TRBV5-1,TRBD1,TGCGCCAGCGCCGGGACAGGGGTTCGCACAGATACGCAGTATTTT,CASAGTGVRTDTQYF
many,TRBJ2-1,TRBV12-3/TRBV12-4,-,TGTGCCAGCAGTGAGCTACAACTATACAATGAGCAGTTCTTC,CASSELQLYNEQFF
many,TRBJ2-4,TRBV12-3/TRBV12-4,-,TGTGCCAGCAGTTTATTACAGCTAGCCAAAAACATTCAGTACTTC,CASSLLQLAKNIQYF
-,TRBJ2-5,TRBV4-2,TRBD2,TGTGCCAGCAGCCAAGGACTAGCGGCCCAAGAGACCCAGTACTTC,CASSQGLAAQETQYF
many,TRBJ2-1,TRBV5-8,TRBD2,TGTGCCAGCACCCGGGCTGGGGGGACTAGGTTCTACAATGAGCAGTTCTTC,CASTRAGGTRFYNEQFF
many,TRBJ1-2,TRBV4-2,TRBD1,TGTGCCAGCAGCCAGGACAGGGGGAACTATGGCTACACCTTC,CASSQDRGNYGYTF
-,TRBJ1-1,TRBV29-1,-,TGCAGCGTTGAAGTCTCCCGGGGTGTCACTGAAGCTTTCTTT,CSVEVSRGVTEAFF
few,TRBJ2-5,TRBV7-6,TRBD2,TGTGCCAGCAGCTTAGGCCCTAGCGGGCTGTACCAAGAGACCCAGTACTTC,CASSLGPSGLYQETQYF
many,TRBJ2-7,TRBV6-5,-,TGTGCCAGCAAGCCCCGGGCAGGGGGGGATGAGCAGTACTTC,CASKPRAGGDEQYF